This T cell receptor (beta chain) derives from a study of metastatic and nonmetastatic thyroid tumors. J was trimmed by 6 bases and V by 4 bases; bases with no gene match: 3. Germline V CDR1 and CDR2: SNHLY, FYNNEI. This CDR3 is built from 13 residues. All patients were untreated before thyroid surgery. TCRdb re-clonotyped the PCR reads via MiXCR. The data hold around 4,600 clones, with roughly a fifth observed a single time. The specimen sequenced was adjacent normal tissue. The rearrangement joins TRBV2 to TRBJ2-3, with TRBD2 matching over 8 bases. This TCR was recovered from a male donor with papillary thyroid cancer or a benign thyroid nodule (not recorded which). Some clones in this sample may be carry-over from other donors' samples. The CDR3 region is CASSGTGGDTQYF. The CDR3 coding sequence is TGTGCCAGCAGTGGCACGGGGGGGGATACGCAGTATTTT.